Listed here is a single T cell receptor (beta chain). Its antigen is unidentified. CD45RO-negative cells were positively selected for CCR7, leaving out terminally differentiated effector memory CD45RA+ cells. There were only Caucasian adults among the donors, and all lived in Nashville, Tennessee. The method was immunoSEQ multiplex PCR; TCRdb's version includes in-frame clones alone and lacks a portion of them. The sample includes under 850,000 clones, more than 85% of them seen just once. Germline V gene lookup returns CDR1 MDHEN and CDR2 SYDVKM. The CDR3 extends over 17 amino acids. J gave up 2 bases and V 5 bases, and 6 bases lay outside the gene matches. The sample originates from a study of shared clonotypes between healthy human individuals. Findings of the study overall: The genetic and exposure-history diversity represented was limited by few donors.

This sequence joins TRBV28 and TRBJ2-1; 13 bases are shared with TRBD2. The material sequenced was naive CD8+ T cells sorted from blood. The TCR was taken from a man under 40 in good health. DNA of the CDR3: TGTGCCAGCAGTCCCCGGACTAGCGGGAGTCCCTACAATGAGCAGTTCTTC. Its translation: CASSPRTSGSPYNEQFF.